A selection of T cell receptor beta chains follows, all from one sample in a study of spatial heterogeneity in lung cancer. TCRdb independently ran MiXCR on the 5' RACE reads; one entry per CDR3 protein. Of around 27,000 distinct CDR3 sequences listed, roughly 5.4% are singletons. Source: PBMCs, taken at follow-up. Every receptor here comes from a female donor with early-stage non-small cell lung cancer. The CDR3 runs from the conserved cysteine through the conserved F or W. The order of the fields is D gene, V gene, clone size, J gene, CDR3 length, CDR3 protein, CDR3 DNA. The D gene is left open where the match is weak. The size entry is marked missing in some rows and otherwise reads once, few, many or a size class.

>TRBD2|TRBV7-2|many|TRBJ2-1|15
CASSLGGGSYNEQFF
TGTGCCAGCAGCTTAGGCGGGGGATCCTACAATGAGCAGTTCTTC
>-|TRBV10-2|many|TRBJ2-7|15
CASNIALPGEGEQYF
TGCGCCAGCAATATAGCCCTCCCCGGTGAGGGCGAGCAGTACTTC
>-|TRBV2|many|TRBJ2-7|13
CASRQGVVDEQYF
TGTGCCAGCAGGCAGGGAGTGGTCGACGAGCAGTACTTC
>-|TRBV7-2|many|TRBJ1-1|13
CASSSRVNTEAFF
TGTGCCAGCAGCTCAAGGGTGAACACTGAAGCTTTCTTT
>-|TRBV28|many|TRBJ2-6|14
CASSLSAGANVLTF
TGTGCCAGCAGTTTATCCGCGGGGGCCAACGTCCTGACTTTC
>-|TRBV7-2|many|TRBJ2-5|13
CASEAGTAETQYF
TGTGCCAGCGAAGCCGGGACTGCCGAGACCCAGTACTTC
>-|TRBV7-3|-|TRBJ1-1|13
CASSLSQNTEAFF
TGTGCCAGCAGCTTATCCCAGAACACTGAAGCTTTCTTT
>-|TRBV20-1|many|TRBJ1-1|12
CSRVTGGTEAFF
TGCAGTAGGGTTACTGGTGGGACTGAAGCTTTCTTT
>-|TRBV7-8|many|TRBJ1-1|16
CASSLAVGGRYTEAFF
TGTGCCAGCAGCTTAGCGGTTGGGGGGCGATACACTGAAGCTTTCTTT
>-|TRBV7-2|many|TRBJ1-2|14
CASSSDTAIYGYTF
TGTGCCAGCAGCTCGGACACGGCTATCTATGGCTACACCTTC
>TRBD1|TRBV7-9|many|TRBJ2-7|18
CASSLVSRETGGMYEQYF
TGTGCCAGCAGCTTAGTTTCCCGCGAAACAGGGGGTATGTACGAGCAGTACTTC
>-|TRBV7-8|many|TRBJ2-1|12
CASSPTYNEQFF
TGTGCCAGCAGCCCAACCTACAATGAGCAGTTCTTC
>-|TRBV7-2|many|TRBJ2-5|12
CASSLAGETQYF
TGTGCCAGCAGCTTAGCTGGAGAGACCCAGTACTTC
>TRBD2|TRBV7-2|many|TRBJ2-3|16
CASSLGAGGRTDTQYF
TGTGCCAGCAGCTTAGGGGCGGGAGGGAGGACAGATACGCAGTATTTT
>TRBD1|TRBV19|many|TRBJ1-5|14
CASSIDRESQPQHF
TGTGCCAGTAGTATCGACAGGGAAAGTCAGCCCCAGCATTTT
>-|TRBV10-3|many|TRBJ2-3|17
CAISESGEFGVTDTQYF
TGTGCCATCAGTGAGTCGGGGGAGTTTGGGGTCACAGATACGCAGTATTTT
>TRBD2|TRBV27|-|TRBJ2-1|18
CASSAPGLAKSSYNEQFF
TGTGCCAGCAGTGCTCCGGGACTAGCCAAAAGCTCCTACAATGAGCAGTTCTTC